This record covers a single T cell receptor (beta chain). The trim removed 2 bases at V and 7 bases at J, leaving 8 bases unmatched. Germline V gene sequence: CDR1 MNHEY, CDR2 SMNVEV (reference sequence). The CDR3 is 16 amino acids. The entry originates in a study of T cell changes during pregnancy in multiple sclerosis. Using immunoSEQ multiplex PCR, the repertoire was profiled, and TCRdb retains in-frame clones only, with some absent. This table holds some 97,000 clones, 90% to 95% found once. The J gene is TRBJ1-6, the V gene TRBV27; 7 positions match TRBD1. This clonotype originated in a female donor with multiple sclerosis, enrolled in a pregnancy study. The sample here was peripheral blood, taken in the second trimester of pregnancy. CDR3 in amino acids: CASSLTGTVGNSPLHF. The DNA of the CDR3 is TGTGCCAGCAGTTTAACCGGGACAGTAGGAAATTCACCCCTCCACTTT.